Sequencing of this T cell receptor beta chain was carried out in a study of T cell responses to AZD1222 COVID-19 vaccine. Study-level points and caveats: All repertoire sampling was performed exclusively after the peak T cell response.

Comment on this clone: What it binds is not known.

Clones were sequenced by immunoSEQ multiplex PCR, and TCRdb holds only the in-frame ones, with some missing. The sample includes about 150,000 clones, less than 90% of them seen just once. The CDR3 extends over 14 amino acids. The ends were cut back, 1 base at V and 5 bases at J, with 13 bases in the middle. Germline V gives CDR1 SGHNT, CDR2 YYREEE (reference sequence). Material: peripheral blood, obtained after recovery from COVID-19. The chain is built from TRBV5-4 and TRBJ2-7, with no clear D. This receptor was taken from an adult who had recovered from COVID-19. This CDR3 is CASSLRTSWHEQYF. The CDR3 DNA reads TGTGCCAGCAGCTTGCGAACGAGCTGGCACGAGCAGTACTTC.